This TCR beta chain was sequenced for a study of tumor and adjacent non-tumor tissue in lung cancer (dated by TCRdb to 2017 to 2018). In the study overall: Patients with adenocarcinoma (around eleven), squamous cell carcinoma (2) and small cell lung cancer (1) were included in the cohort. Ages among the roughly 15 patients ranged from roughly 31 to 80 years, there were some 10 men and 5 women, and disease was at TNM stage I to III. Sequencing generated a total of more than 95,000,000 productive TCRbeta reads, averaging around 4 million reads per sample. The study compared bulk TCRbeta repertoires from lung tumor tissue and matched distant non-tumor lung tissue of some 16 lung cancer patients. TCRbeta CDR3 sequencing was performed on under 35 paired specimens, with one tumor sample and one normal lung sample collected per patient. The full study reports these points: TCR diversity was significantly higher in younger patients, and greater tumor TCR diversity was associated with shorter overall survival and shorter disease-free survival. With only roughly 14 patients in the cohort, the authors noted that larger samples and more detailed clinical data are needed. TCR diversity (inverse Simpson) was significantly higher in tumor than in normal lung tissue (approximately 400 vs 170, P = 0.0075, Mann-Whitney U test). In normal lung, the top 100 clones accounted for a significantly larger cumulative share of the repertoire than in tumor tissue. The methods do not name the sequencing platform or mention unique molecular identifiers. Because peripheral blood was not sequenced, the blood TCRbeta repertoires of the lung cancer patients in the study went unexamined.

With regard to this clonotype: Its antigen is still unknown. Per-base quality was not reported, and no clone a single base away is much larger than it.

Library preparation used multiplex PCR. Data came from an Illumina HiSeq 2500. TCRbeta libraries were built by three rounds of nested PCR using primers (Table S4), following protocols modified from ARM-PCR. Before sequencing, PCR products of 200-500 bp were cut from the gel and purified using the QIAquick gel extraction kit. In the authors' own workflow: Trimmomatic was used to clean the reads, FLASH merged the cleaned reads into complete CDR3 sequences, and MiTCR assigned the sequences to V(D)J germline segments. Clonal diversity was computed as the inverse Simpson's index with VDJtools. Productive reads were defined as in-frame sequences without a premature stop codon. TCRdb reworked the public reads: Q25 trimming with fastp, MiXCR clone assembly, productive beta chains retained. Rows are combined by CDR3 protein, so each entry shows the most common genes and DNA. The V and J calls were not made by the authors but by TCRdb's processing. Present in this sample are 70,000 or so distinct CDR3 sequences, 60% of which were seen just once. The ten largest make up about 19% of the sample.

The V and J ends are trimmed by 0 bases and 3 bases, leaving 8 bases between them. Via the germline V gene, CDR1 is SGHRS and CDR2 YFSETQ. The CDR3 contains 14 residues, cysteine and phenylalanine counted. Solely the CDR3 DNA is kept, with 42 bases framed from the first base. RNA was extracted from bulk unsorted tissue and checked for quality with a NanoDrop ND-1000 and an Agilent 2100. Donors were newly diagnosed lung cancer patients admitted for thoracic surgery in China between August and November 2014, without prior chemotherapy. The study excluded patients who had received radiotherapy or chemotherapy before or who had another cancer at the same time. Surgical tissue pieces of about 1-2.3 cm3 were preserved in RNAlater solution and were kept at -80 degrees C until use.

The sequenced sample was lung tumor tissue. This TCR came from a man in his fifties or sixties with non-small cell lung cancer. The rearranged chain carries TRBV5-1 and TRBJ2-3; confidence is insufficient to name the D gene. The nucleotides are TGCGCCAGCAGCTTGGATGGCTTGACAGATACGCAGTATTTT. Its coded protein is CASSLDGLTDTQYF. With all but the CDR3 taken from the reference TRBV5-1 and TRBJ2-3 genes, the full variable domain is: KAGVTQTPRYLIKTRGQQVTLSCSPISGHRSVSWYQQTPGQGLQFLFEYFSETQRNKGNFPGRFSGRQFSNSRSEMNVSTLELGDSALYLCASSLDGLTDTQYFGPGTRLTVL.